The subject of this entry is one T cell receptor (beta chain). Its antigen is currently unknown. These data are taken from a study of cytomegalovirus exposure and HLA in healthy donors. V dropped 5 bases and J dropped 6 bases, with 17 bases sitting between them. There are 13 residues in the CDR3. Germline V gives CDR1 GTSNPN, CDR2 SVGIG (reference sequence). Study results and limitations: Researchers catalogued around 150 TCR beta chains as cytomegalovirus-associated. Specificity of a few CMV-associated chains for CMV antigens was verified in vitro.

Profiling relied on immunoSEQ multiplex PCR, and the TCRdb table lists in-frame clones only, not all of them. The sample records tens of thousands of clones, roughly 91% being singletons. The J gene is TRBJ2-7, the V gene TRBV30; TRBD1 is a possible D gene (5 bases). The sample comprised PBMCs. The sequence was collected from a woman aged 25 to 45 in good health and CMV-seronegative. The CDR3 bases are TGTGCCTGGGGGCAGGGTGGTGGTCTCGAGCAGTACTTC. The encoded protein is CAWGQGGGLEQYF.